One sample yielded the 10 T cell receptor beta chains listed below, sequenced in a study of CD8 T cells in ankylosing spondylitis (dated 2017 in TCRdb). These receptors' targets are unknown. Summary of the overall study and its limitations: Blood from ankylosing spondylitis patients appeared to be characterized by a TCR beta motif composed of about eight highly homologous amino acid variants.

Library preparation used 5' RACE. Instrument used: Illumina HiSeq 2500. TCRdb's own reprocessing of the public reads used fastp at Q25 and MiXCR and kept productive beta chains. Entries are consolidated by CDR3 protein sequence, retaining the most common genes and DNA. This sample comprises about 450,000 distinct CDR3 sequences, roughly 25% of them detected only once. The leading ten clones occupy 0.89% of the sample. The sample comprised blood, either unsorted or a sorted T cell fraction (not recorded which). These receptors were collected from a male donor with ankylosing spondylitis.

The V call is TRBV4-2, the J call TRBJ2-1; weak D call: TRBD2 (6 bases). The CDR3 has 14 residues. Looked up from germline, CDR1 is LGHNA and CDR2 is YNFKEQ. Trimming removed 3 bases from V and 3 bases from J, with 9 bases in between. CDR3 DNA sequence: TGTGCCAGCAGCCACGGAGCGGGCTACAATGAGCAGTTCTTC. Protein sequence: CASSHGAGYNEQFF.

This chain uses TRBV7-8 with TRBJ2-7; TRBD1 matches 9 bases. Germline V gene sequence: CDR1 SGHVS, CDR2 FQNEAQ. CDR3 length: 14 amino acids. The V gene end was trimmed by 4 bases and the J gene end by 3 bases; junction bases not matched to a gene: 4. The CDR3 sequence: CASSWTGAIYEQYF. The CDR3 DNA reads as TGTGCCAGCAGCTGGACAGGGGCAATCTACGAGCAGTACTTC.

This chain joins TRBV11-2 and TRBJ2-1, with TRBD2 matching over 10 bases. Germline V lookup: CDR1 SGHAT, CDR2 FQNNGV. J was trimmed by 6 bases and V by 5 bases; bases with no gene match: 10. This CDR3 is built from 16 residues. CDR3 DNA sequence: TGTGCCAGCAGCCGGCGGACTAGCGGAGTCTTCAATGAGCAGTTCTTC. This codes for CASSRRTSGVFNEQFF.

This clonotype was found a few times. This rearrangement joins TRBV7-2 to TRBJ1-1, with 9 bases identical to TRBD1. The length of the CDR3 is 14 residues. In germline, CDR1 is SGHTA, CDR2 FQGNSA. Trimming cost V 5 bases and J 4 bases; bases outside gene matches: 5. The CDR3 reads CASSLGTGSTEAFF. DNA of the CDR3: TGTGCCAGCAGCCTTGGGACAGGGAGCACTGAAGCTTTCTTT.

The chain employs TRBV14 and TRBJ2-7; 7 nucleotides agree with TRBD2. CDR3 length: 13 residues. From germline, CDR1 is SGHDN and CDR2 FVKESK. Trimming at V came to 7 bases and at J to 2 bases, leaving 5 bases not matched to a gene. CDR3: CASTRAGTYEQYF. CDR3 in DNA: TGTGCCAGCACCAGAGCGGGAACCTACGAGCAGTACTTC. Together with reference TRBV14 and TRBJ2-7, the CDR3 gives the full variable domain: EAGVTQFPSHSVIEKGQTVTLRCDPISGHDNLYWYRRVMGKEIKFLLHFVKESKQDESGMPNNRFLAERTGGTYSTLKVQPAELEDSGVYFCASTRAGTYEQYFGPGTRLTVT.

This chain joins TRBV15 and TRBJ1-2; D is perhaps TRBD1 (5 bases). Trimming removed 0 bases at V and 7 bases at J, with 9 bases between. There are 13 residues in the CDR3. Germline CDR1 and CDR2: LNHNV and YYDKDF (reference sequence). This chain's CDR3 is CATSRDRVRGYTF. The CDR3, as DNA: TGTGCCACCAGCAGAGACAGGGTACGTGGCTACACCTTC.

The sample holds a few counts of this clonotype. The rearrangement uses TRBV2 and TRBJ2-2; perhaps TRBD2 as D (6 bases). V lost 6 bases and J lost 1, with 9 bases in between. Germline V gene sequence: CDR1 SNHLY, CDR2 FYNNEI. This CDR3 has 14 amino acids. CDR3 in amino acids: CASSRRENTGELFF. The CDR3 bases are TGTGCCAGCAGCAGGAGGGAGAACACCGGGGAGCTGTTTTTT.

The V gene is TRBV5-1, the J gene TRBJ2-7; perhaps TRBD2 as D (6 bases). In germline, CDR1 is SGHRS, CDR2 YFSETQ. This CDR3 has 13 residues. V was pared by 2 bases and J by 7 bases, with 13 bases between. The CDR3 DNA reads TGCGCCAGCAGCTTAGCCCCCGGGGGAGAGCAGTACGTC. Protein sequence: CASSLAPGGEQYV.

The chain couples TRBV11-3 to TRBJ2-2; maybe TRBD1 (7 bases). The germline V and J ends were trimmed by 6 bases and 5 bases, with 16 bases remaining between them. CDR1 SGHNT and CDR2 YENEEA come from the germline V gene. The CDR3 runs to 15 residues. The CDR3 DNA reads as TGTGCCAGCAGTCCACGACAGGGAGGAACCGGGGAGCTGTTTTTT. Residues: CASSPRQGGTGELFF.

This clonotype was detected ten times or more. V usage is TRBV29-1 and J usage is TRBJ2-3, with 11 bases that match TRBD2. The CDR3 runs 13 residues. The junction had 6 bases not matched to a gene; V was cut back by 7 bases and J by 6 bases. Looked up from germline, CDR1 is SQVTM and CDR2 is ANQGSEA. In nucleotides, the CDR3 is TGCAGCGGTACTAGCGGGAGTTTGGATACGCAGTATTTT. It encodes CSGTSGSLDTQYF.